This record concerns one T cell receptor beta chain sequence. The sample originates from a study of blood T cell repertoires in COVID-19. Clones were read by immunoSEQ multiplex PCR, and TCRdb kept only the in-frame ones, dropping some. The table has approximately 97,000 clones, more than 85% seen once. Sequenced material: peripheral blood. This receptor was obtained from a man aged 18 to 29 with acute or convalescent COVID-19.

The CDR3 sequence: CASSPDSILEAFF. As DNA, the CDR3 is TGCGCCAGCAGCCCGGACAGTATATTAGAAGCTTTCTTT. The rearrangement uses TRBV5-1 and TRBJ1-1; maybe TRBD1 (6 bases). Trimming stripped 4 bases from V and 8 bases from J, with 15 bases between. From germline, CDR1 is SGHRS and CDR2 YFSETQ. This CDR3 spans 13 amino acids.